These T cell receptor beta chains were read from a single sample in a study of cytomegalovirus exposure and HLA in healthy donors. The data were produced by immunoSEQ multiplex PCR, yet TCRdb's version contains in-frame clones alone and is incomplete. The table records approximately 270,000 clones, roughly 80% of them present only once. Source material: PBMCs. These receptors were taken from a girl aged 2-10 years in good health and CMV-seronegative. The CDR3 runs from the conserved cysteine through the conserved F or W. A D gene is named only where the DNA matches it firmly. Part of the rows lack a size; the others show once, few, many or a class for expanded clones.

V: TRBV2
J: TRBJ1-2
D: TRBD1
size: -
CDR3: CASRDYSTGAHYGYTF
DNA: TGTGCCAGCAGAGACTACTCGACAGGGGCCCACTATGGCTACACCTTC

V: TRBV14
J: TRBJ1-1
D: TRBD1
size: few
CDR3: CASSPLGTGGTEAFF
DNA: TGTGCCAGCAGCCCCCTAGGGACAGGGGGCACTGAAGCTTTCTTT

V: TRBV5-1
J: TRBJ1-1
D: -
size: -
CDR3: CASRLQGNTEAFF
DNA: TGCGCCAGCAGACTACAGGGGAACACTGAAGCTTTCTTT

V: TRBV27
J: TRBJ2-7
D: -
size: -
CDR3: CASRKKQVYEDGQYF
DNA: TGTGCCAGCAGGAAAAAACAGGTCTACGAGGACGGGCAGTACTTC

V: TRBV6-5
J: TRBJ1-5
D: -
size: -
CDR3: CASSYSGEGNQPQHF
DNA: TGTGCCAGCAGTTACTCCGGGGAGGGCAATCAGCCCCAGCATTTT

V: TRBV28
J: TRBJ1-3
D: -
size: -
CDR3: CASLQRGFGNTIYF
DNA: TGTGCCAGCTTGCAGCGAGGGTTTGGAAACACCATATATTTT

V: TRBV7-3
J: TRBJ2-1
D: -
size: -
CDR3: CASSLSPGNSYNEQFF
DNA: TGTGCCAGCAGCTTATCGCCCGGGAACTCCTACAATGAGCAGTTCTTC

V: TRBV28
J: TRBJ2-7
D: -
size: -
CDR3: CASSQGLSYEQYF
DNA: TGTGCCAGCAGCCAAGGACTCTCCTACGAGCAGTACTTC

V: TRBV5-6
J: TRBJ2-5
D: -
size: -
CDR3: CASSPGTDRWETQYF
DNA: TGTGCCAGCAGCCCGGGGACTGACCGATGGGAGACCCAGTACTTC

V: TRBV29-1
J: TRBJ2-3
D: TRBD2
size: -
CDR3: CSEVAGGEDTQYF
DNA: TGCAGCGAAGTAGCGGGGGGGGAAGATACGCAGTATTTT

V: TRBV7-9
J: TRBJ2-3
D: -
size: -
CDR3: CASSLRAYSGLPPDTQYF
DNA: TGTGCCAGCAGCCTCCGGGCCTACAGCGGGTTGCCCCCAGATACGCAGTATTTT

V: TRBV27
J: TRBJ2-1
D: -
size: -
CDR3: CASSYLSGRYNEQFF
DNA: TGTGCCAGCAGTTATCTTAGCGGCAGGTACAATGAGCAGTTCTTC

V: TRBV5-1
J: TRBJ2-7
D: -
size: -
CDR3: CASSLAIGTVNSEQYF
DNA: TGCGCCAGCAGCTTGGCCATCGGTACAGTTAACTCCGAGCAGTACTTC

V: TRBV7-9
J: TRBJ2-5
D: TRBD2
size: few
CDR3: CASRPSGQETQYF
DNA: TGTGCCAGCAGACCTAGCGGCCAAGAGACCCAGTACTTC

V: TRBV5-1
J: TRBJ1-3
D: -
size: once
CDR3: CASSFRASGNTIYF
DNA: TGCGCCAGCAGCTTCCGAGCCTCTGGAAACACCATATATTTT

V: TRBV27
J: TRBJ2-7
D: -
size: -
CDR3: CASQDRGGPSSGRIPEQYF
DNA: TGTGCCAGCCAGGACAGGGGGGGACCCTCTAGCGGGAGAATACCCGAGCAGTACTTC

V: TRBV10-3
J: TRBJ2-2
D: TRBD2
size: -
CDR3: CAISGSGRNTGELFF
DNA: TGTGCCATCAGTGGAAGCGGGAGAAATACCGGGGAGCTGTTTTTT

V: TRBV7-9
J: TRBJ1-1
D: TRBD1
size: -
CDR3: CSSSLDRVEAFF
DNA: TGTTCCAGCAGCTTAGACAGGGTCGAAGCTTTCTTT

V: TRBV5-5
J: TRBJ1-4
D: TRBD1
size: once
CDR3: CASSTFGQETNEKLFF
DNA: TGTGCCAGCAGCACGTTCGGACAGGAAACTAATGAAAAACTGTTTTTT

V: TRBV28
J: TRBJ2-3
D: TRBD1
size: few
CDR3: CASRPSPGQGIDTQYF
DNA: TGTGCCAGCCGACCCTCTCCGGGACAGGGGATAGATACGCAGTATTTT

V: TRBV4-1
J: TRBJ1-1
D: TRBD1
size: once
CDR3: CASSRGQGEAFF
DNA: TGCGCCAGCAGCCGAGGACAGGGAGAAGCTTTCTTT

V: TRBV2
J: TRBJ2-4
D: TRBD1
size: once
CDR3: CASRVPATGAKNIQYF
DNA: TGTGCCAGCAGGGTCCCCGCGACAGGGGCCAAAAACATTCAGTACTTC

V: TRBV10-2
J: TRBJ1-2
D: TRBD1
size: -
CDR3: CASSELGGSGYTF
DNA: TGCGCCAGCAGTGAGTTAGGGGGCTCTGGCTACACCTTC

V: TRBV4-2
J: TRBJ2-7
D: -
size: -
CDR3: CASSLAVDAEQYF
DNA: TGTGCCAGCAGCCTGGCGGTAGACGCCGAGCAGTACTTC

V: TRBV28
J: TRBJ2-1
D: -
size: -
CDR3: CASSLRSNEQFF
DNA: TGTGCCAGCAGTTTACGGAGTAATGAGCAGTTCTTC

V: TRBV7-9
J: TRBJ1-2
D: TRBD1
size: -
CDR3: CSSSTQDRGKSNYGYTF
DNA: TGTTCCAGCAGCACACAGGACAGGGGGAAATCTAACTATGGCTACACCTTC

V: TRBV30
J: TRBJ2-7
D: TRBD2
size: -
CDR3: CAWINSGSSYEQYF
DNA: TGTGCCTGGATTAATAGCGGGAGCTCCTACGAGCAGTACTTC

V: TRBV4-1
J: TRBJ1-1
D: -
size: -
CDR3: CASSQDFRGTEAFF
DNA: TGCGCCAGCAGCCAAGATTTTAGGGGAACTGAAGCTTTCTTT

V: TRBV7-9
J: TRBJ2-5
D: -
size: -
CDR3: CASSLGTVYQGRETQYF
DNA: TGTGCCAGCAGCTTAGGGACAGTTTATCAAGGTCGAGAGACCCAGTACTTC

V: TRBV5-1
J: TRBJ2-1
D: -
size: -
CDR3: CASSVNSNEQFF
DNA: TGCGCCAGCAGTGTAAACAGCAATGAGCAGTTCTTC

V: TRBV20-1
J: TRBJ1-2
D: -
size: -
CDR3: CSGSYSYGYTF
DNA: TGCAGTGGGTCGTACAGCTATGGCTACACCTTC

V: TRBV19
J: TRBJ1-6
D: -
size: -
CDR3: CASSWPGFDSPLHF
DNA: TGTGCCAGTAGTTGGCCTGGCTTCGATTCACCCCTCCACTTT